This T cell receptor (beta chain) was identified during a study of blood T cell repertoires in COVID-19. Study context: The origin of the acute and convalescent COVID-19 samples was the United States, Italy and Spain. T cells, B-cell-depleted T cells, or PBMCs provided the cDNA or gDNA that served as material.

The data were produced by immunoSEQ multiplex PCR, yet TCRdb's version contains in-frame clones alone and is incomplete. The sample has around 250,000 clones, more than 75% seen once; the top ten hold over 6%. Between the trimmed V and J ends, which lost 4 bases and 0 bases, there was a span of 12 bases. Germline V CDR1 and CDR2: LGHNA, YNFKEQ. The length of the CDR3 is 15 residues. The clonotype originates from a woman aged 70 to 79 with active or convalescent COVID-19. The sample taken for sequencing was peripheral blood. The rearrangement uses TRBV4-2 and TRBJ2-5; perhaps TRBD2 as D (5 bases). Here the CDR3 reads CASSPRSGYQETQYF. The DNA for the CDR3 is TGTGCCAGCAGCCCGCGGTCGGGGTACCAAGAGACCCAGTACTTC.